The entry below gives a single T cell receptor beta chain sequence along with its context. This entry comes from a study of T-cell memory formation after mild COVID-19. The CDR3 spans 14 residues. V lost 0 bases and J lost 4; bases outside the gene matches: 5. Germline-derived CDR1 and CDR2 are SQVTM and ANQGSEA. A single record per CDR3 protein comes from TCRdb applying MiXCR to the 5' RACE reads. The sample has over 120,000 distinct CDR3 sequences, approximately 26% seen once. This TCR was recovered from an adult woman who had mild COVID-19 (a few samples of this study predate the infection). Cell type and time point are not known. The chain has TRBV29-1 and TRBJ1-2; 7 bases align to TRBD1. The sample taken for sequencing was PBMCs or a T cell subset sorted from them (not recorded which). The CDR3 DNA sequence: TGCAGCGTTGAAGAAGGACAGGAGCTCTATGGCTACACCTTC. Its translation is CSVEEGQELYGYTF.